This T cell receptor beta chain is from a study of spatial heterogeneity in lung cancer. Study as a whole: Across the raw uncorrected reads, a unique TCR and UMI combination was observed, on average, more than ten times.

Time point defined: sample taken at primary tumor resection. The cohort: approximately 66 early-stage, untreated non-small cell lung cancer patients. Whole RNA from tumor, nontumor lung or frozen PBMC was sequenced unsorted. Germline V lookup: CDR1 MNHNS, CDR2 SASEGT. This CDR3 is 14 amino acids long. V shed 1 base and J shed 0 bases, with 7 bases lying between them. By share of the sample, this clonotype is medium-sized. This beta chain is an unintended read in a library built for alpha chains; its size means little. On each TCR cDNA molecule, a unique molecular identifier was present. TCRdb called the 5' RACE reads again in MiXCR, with one record for every CDR3 protein. This sample has fewer than 700 distinct CDR3 sequences, with 15% to 20% found just once.

This material consisted of normal lung tissue next to the tumor, taken at surgery. The chain uses TRBV6-1 and TRBJ2-7; no definite D call. This TCR was sampled from a male donor with early-stage non-small cell lung cancer. DNA of the CDR3: TGTGCCAGCAGTGAAGGACTCAACTCCTACGAGCAGTACTTC. Translated, it gives CASSEGLNSYEQYF.